This T cell receptor (beta chain) was found in a study of shared clonotypes between healthy human individuals. This CDR3 region has 13 residues. V shed 5 bases and J shed 6 bases, with 14 bases lying between them. Germline CDR1 and CDR2: MNHNY and SVGAGI (reference sequence). With respect to this clone: Its specificity is not known.

The table came from immunoSEQ multiplex PCR; TCRdb's copy has only in-frame clones and leaves some out. The table has roughly 2,300,000 clones, around 93% seen once. Study observations and caveats: Collection of samples was limited to blood; tissue repertoires likely differ. Larger estimated richness was generally seen in naive subsets than in memory subsets. Sequencing of the sorted subsets was shown by rarefaction to be incomplete despite large depth.

The receptor was isolated from a man in his late teens or twenties in good health. Some clones in this sample may be carry-over from other donors' samples. The chain links TRBV6-6 to TRBJ2-7, with D possibly called TRBD1 or TRBD2 (6 bases each). The sample taken for sequencing was naive CD4+ T cells from PBMCs. The sample's subset: CD45RA+ positively selected. The CDR3 loop reads CASSTGRFSEQYF. DNA of the CDR3: TGTGCCAGCAGTACAGGGAGGTTCTCCGAGCAGTACTTC.